The subject of this entry is one TCR beta chain. Antigen unknown. Germline loops: CDR1 DFQATT, CDR2 SNEGSKA (reference sequence). This CDR3 is 18 amino acids long. Germline trimming cut 0 bases from V and 0 bases from J; bases unmatched to any gene: 5. The authors prepared the TCRbeta library with unique molecular identifiers. TCRdb re-called the PCR reads through MiXCR, storing one row per CDR3 protein. The sample lists almost 250,000 distinct CDR3 sequences, over 20% seen once, with about 2.6% in the top ten. The record originates from a study of T-cell reconstitution after alpha-beta-depleted transplantation in children. Study-level findings and limits: Day-60 TCRbeta diversity that was high in some patients was derived from surviving recipient T cells and thymic progenitors. Expanded graft clones numbering several hundred reportedly gave rise to alpha-beta T cells about two months after transplant. At the one-year point after transplant, T-cell counts and TCRbeta diversity were found to come mostly from T cells that had been newly produced.

The receptor was derived from a girl aged 2 to 10 with Fanconi anemia, due to receive a stem cell transplant. The starting material was PBMCs, obtained before TCRalphabeta/CD19-depleted stem cell transplant. The V gene is TRBV20-1, the J gene TRBJ2-3; 14 positions agree with TRBD2. The CDR3 region has the DNA TGCAGTGCTAGAGATTACCGACTAGCGGGGGGGAGCACAGATACGCAGTATTTT. Its translation: CSARDYRLAGGSTDTQYF.